Listed below are T cell receptor beta chains from one sample, sequenced in a study of cytomegalovirus exposure and HLA in healthy donors. TCRdb's copy holds only in-frame clones and misses some; the assay was immunoSEQ multiplex PCR. Here the sample spans about 110,000 clones, 73% being singletons. The source material was PBMCs. These receptors all stem from a man aged 35 to 55 in good health and CMV-seronegative. Both conserved end residues are part of each CDR3. The D gene is left open where the match is weak. For some rows the clone size is stated as once, few or many, or as a class when expanded; others skip it.

v_call: TRBV7-6
clone_size: few
j_call: TRBJ2-1
d_call: -
cdr3_nt: TGTGCCAGCGGGGAGAACTCCTACAATGAGCAGTTCTTC
cdr3_aa: CASGENSYNEQFF

v_call: TRBV4-2
clone_size: -
j_call: TRBJ2-7
d_call: TRBD1
cdr3_nt: TGTGCCAGCAGCCCAGGGACAGAAGTCTACGAGCAGTACTTC
cdr3_aa: CASSPGTEVYEQYF

v_call: TRBV6-5
clone_size: once
j_call: TRBJ1-2
d_call: TRBD1
cdr3_nt: TGTGCCAGCAGTCCCTCGGACAGGGTGCACGGCTACACCTTC
cdr3_aa: CASSPSDRVHGYTF

v_call: TRBV7-6
clone_size: -
j_call: TRBJ2-2
d_call: -
cdr3_nt: TGTGCCAGCAGGAGGCTGGACGGGGAGCTGTTTTTT
cdr3_aa: CASRRLDGELFF

v_call: TRBV6-5
clone_size: -
j_call: TRBJ1-3
d_call: -
cdr3_nt: TGTGCCAGTGCTGGGGTTGGGAGCTCTGGAAACACCATATATTTT
cdr3_aa: CASAGVGSSGNTIYF

v_call: TRBV7-3
clone_size: few
j_call: TRBJ2-1
d_call: -
cdr3_nt: TGTGCCAGCAGCTCTACAGGGAGGGTAAATGAGCAGTTCTTC
cdr3_aa: CASSSTGRVNEQFF

v_call: TRBV4-3
clone_size: -
j_call: TRBJ2-1
d_call: TRBD1
cdr3_nt: TGCGCCAGCAGCCCAGCCCGGGACAGACACAATGAGCAGTTCTTC
cdr3_aa: CASSPARDRHNEQFF

v_call: TRBV5-4
clone_size: once
j_call: TRBJ2-2
d_call: TRBD1
cdr3_nt: TGTGCCAGCAGCTTGGGACAGGGAACCGGGGAGCTGTTTTTT
cdr3_aa: CASSLGQGTGELFF

v_call: TRBV6-1
clone_size: -
j_call: TRBJ1-6
d_call: -
cdr3_nt: TGTGCCAGCAGTGAATTGCAGGGGAGTAATTCACCCCTCCACTTT
cdr3_aa: CASSELQGSNSPLHF

v_call: TRBV4-1
clone_size: -
j_call: TRBJ2-1
d_call: -
cdr3_nt: TGCGCCAGCAGCCCTACACTATCAATCTACAATGAGCAGTTCTTC
cdr3_aa: CASSPTLSIYNEQFF

v_call: TRBV6-5
clone_size: -
j_call: TRBJ2-3
d_call: -
cdr3_nt: TGTGCCAGCAGACAACAGGGAGCCACAGATACGCAGTATTTT
cdr3_aa: CASRQQGATDTQYF

v_call: TRBV7-2
clone_size: -
j_call: TRBJ2-5
d_call: TRBD1
cdr3_nt: TGTGCCAGCAGCCGACTGACAGGGGTCCAAGAGACCCAGTACTTC
cdr3_aa: CASSRLTGVQETQYF

v_call: TRBV5-1
clone_size: -
j_call: TRBJ2-7
d_call: -
cdr3_nt: TGCGCCAGCAGCTTGACACAGGATACCGAGCAGTACTTC
cdr3_aa: CASSLTQDTEQYF

v_call: TRBV29-1
clone_size: once
j_call: TRBJ1-2
d_call: -
cdr3_nt: TGCAGCGTTGATCCCAGGGGTAACTATGGCTACCCCTTC
cdr3_aa: CSVDPRGNYGYPF

v_call: TRBV12-2
clone_size: -
j_call: TRBJ2-6
d_call: -
cdr3_nt: TGTGCAAGTCTTTCGGGACAGGGTTTGTTTAGCGAGTCTGGGGCCAACGTCCTGACTTTC
cdr3_aa: CASLSGQGLFSESGANVLTF

v_call: TRBV7-9
clone_size: -
j_call: TRBJ1-5
d_call: -
cdr3_nt: TGTGCCAGCAGCTTAAACAGTAATCAGCCCCAGCATTTT
cdr3_aa: CASSLNSNQPQHF

v_call: TRBV7-8
clone_size: -
j_call: TRBJ1-2
d_call: TRBD1
cdr3_nt: TGTGCCAGCAGCTTCGACAGGGCAACCCTTTACTACACCTTC
cdr3_aa: CASSFDRATLYYTF

v_call: TRBV7-2
clone_size: -
j_call: TRBJ2-2
d_call: -
cdr3_nt: TGTGCCAGCAGCTTAGTAGGGGGTACCGGGGAGCTGTTTTTT
cdr3_aa: CASSLVGGTGELFF

v_call: TRBV7-3
clone_size: few
j_call: TRBJ2-5
d_call: TRBD2
cdr3_nt: TGTGCCAGCAGCCAACTAGCGGGAATTTTTGAGACCCAGTACTTC
cdr3_aa: CASSQLAGIFETQYF

v_call: TRBV7-2
clone_size: -
j_call: TRBJ1-2
d_call: TRBD1
cdr3_nt: TGTGCCAGCAGCCCCCGACAGGGCAACTATGGCTACACCTTC
cdr3_aa: CASSPRQGNYGYTF

v_call: TRBV5-1
clone_size: -
j_call: TRBJ2-3
d_call: -
cdr3_nt: TGCGCCAGCAGCTTGGCGGTTGCAGGGCCTACGACGGCAGATACGCAGTATTTT
cdr3_aa: CASSLAVAGPTTADTQYF

v_call: TRBV25-1
clone_size: -
j_call: TRBJ2-1
d_call: -
cdr3_nt: TGTGCCAGCAGTGGCCGTCGAGGGGGAGAGAACAATGAGCAGTTCTTC
cdr3_aa: CASSGRRGGENNEQFF

v_call: TRBV7-8
clone_size: -
j_call: TRBJ1-3
d_call: -
cdr3_nt: TGTGCCAGCAGCTTAGGGGGGGTAGGGACCGGATACACCATATATTTT
cdr3_aa: CASSLGGVGTGYTIYF

v_call: TRBV19
clone_size: few
j_call: TRBJ2-5
d_call: -
cdr3_nt: TGTGCCAGTAGTTCCCTAAGGAGTCAAGAGACCCAGTACTTC
cdr3_aa: CASSSLRSQETQYF

v_call: TRBV7-9
clone_size: -
j_call: TRBJ1-6
d_call: TRBD1
cdr3_nt: TGTGCCAGCAGCCCAGGACAGGGCAATTCACCCCTCCACTTT
cdr3_aa: CASSPGQGNSPLHF

v_call: TRBV5-4
clone_size: -
j_call: TRBJ2-5
d_call: TRBD2
cdr3_nt: TGTGCCAGCAGCTTGAGTAGCGGGGGGGCCGGAGAGACCCAGTACTTC
cdr3_aa: CASSLSSGGAGETQYF

v_call: TRBV4-1
clone_size: few
j_call: TRBJ1-2
d_call: TRBD1
cdr3_nt: TGCGCCAGCAGCCAAGATACAGGGGCTAACTATGGCTACACCTTC
cdr3_aa: CASSQDTGANYGYTF

v_call: TRBV6-4
clone_size: -
j_call: TRBJ2-2
d_call: -
cdr3_nt: TGTGCCAGCAGTGCCTCAGCAGCGGCAGTCGGGGAGCTGTTTTTT
cdr3_aa: CASSASAAAVGELFF

v_call: TRBV4-1
clone_size: few
j_call: TRBJ1-4
d_call: -
cdr3_nt: TGCGCCAGCAGCCAAGATTACAGCTTTAATGAAAAACTGTTTTTT
cdr3_aa: CASSQDYSFNEKLFF

v_call: TRBV28
clone_size: -
j_call: TRBJ2-7
d_call: TRBD1
cdr3_nt: TGTGCCAGCAGTTTGGCCGGGACAGATTTCTACGAGCAGTACTTC
cdr3_aa: CASSLAGTDFYEQYF

v_call: TRBV19
clone_size: -
j_call: TRBJ1-1
d_call: -
cdr3_nt: TGTGTCAGTAGCCGGACATGGAACACTGAAGCTTTCTTT
cdr3_aa: CVSSRTWNTEAFF

v_call: TRBV2
clone_size: few
j_call: TRBJ1-5
d_call: -
cdr3_nt: TGTGCCAGCAGTGACAGTTATAGCAATCAGCCCCAGCATTTT
cdr3_aa: CASSDSYSNQPQHF

v_call: TRBV6-6
clone_size: few
j_call: TRBJ1-4
d_call: -
cdr3_nt: TGTGCCAGCAGTTACTCAAACAGCCCTAATGAAAAACTGTTTTTT
cdr3_aa: CASSYSNSPNEKLFF

v_call: TRBV20-1
clone_size: -
j_call: TRBJ1-1
d_call: -
cdr3_nt: TGCAGTGCTAGAGTGGGGGCCCGAGCTTTCTTT
cdr3_aa: CSARVGARAFF

v_call: TRBV27
clone_size: -
j_call: TRBJ1-4
d_call: -
cdr3_nt: TGTGCCAGCAGCTTAGTGGGACATTTCTCTGAAAAACTGTTTTTT
cdr3_aa: CASSLVGHFSEKLFF

v_call: TRBV30
clone_size: -
j_call: TRBJ2-6
d_call: -
cdr3_nt: TGTGCCTGGAGTGTCCTAGGTTCTGGGGCCAACGTCCTGACTTTC
cdr3_aa: CAWSVLGSGANVLTF

v_call: TRBV9
clone_size: -
j_call: TRBJ2-3
d_call: TRBD2
cdr3_nt: TGTGCCAGCAGCGTAGGGGCGCCCGGGACTAGCGGAGATACGCAGTATTTT
cdr3_aa: CASSVGAPGTSGDTQYF

v_call: TRBV27
clone_size: -
j_call: TRBJ2-7
d_call: -
cdr3_nt: TGTGCCAGCAGTTTATCGCGGGGCGACGAGCAGTACTTC
cdr3_aa: CASSLSRGDEQYF

v_call: TRBV6-4
clone_size: medium-sized
j_call: TRBJ1-1
d_call: -
cdr3_nt: TGTGCCAGCAGTGAAGGGGAAAACACTGAAGCTTTCTTT
cdr3_aa: CASSEGENTEAFF

v_call: TRBV9
clone_size: -
j_call: TRBJ2-1
d_call: -
cdr3_nt: TGTGCCAGCAGCGTAGGTCGGAGGGGTGACAATGAGCAGTTCTTC
cdr3_aa: CASSVGRRGDNEQFF

v_call: TRBV5-1
clone_size: -
j_call: TRBJ2-7
d_call: TRBD2
cdr3_nt: TGCGCCAGCAGCTCCAAGGCGGGGGGCCTGAACTACGAGCAGTACTTC
cdr3_aa: CASSSKAGGLNYEQYF

v_call: TRBV28
clone_size: -
j_call: TRBJ1-4
d_call: -
cdr3_nt: TGTGCCAGCAGAACCGGTGAAAAACTGTTTTTT
cdr3_aa: CASRTGEKLFF

v_call: TRBV4-1
clone_size: -
j_call: TRBJ2-1
d_call: TRBD2
cdr3_nt: TGCGCCAGCAGCCCCCAGGCTAGCGGGGGATCATACAATGAGCAGTTCTTC
cdr3_aa: CASSPQASGGSYNEQFF